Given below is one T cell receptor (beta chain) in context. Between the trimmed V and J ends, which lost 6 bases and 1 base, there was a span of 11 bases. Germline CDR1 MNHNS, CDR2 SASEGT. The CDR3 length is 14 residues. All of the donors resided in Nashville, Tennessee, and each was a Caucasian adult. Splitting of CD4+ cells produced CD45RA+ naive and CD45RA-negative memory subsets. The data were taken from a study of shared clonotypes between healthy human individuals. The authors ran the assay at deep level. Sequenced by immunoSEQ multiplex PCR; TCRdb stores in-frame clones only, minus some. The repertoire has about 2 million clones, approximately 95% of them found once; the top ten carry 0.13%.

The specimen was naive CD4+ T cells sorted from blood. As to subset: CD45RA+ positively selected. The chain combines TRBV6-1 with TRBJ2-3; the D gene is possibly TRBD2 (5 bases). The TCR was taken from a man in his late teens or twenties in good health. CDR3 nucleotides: TGTGCCAGCAGACGGGGATCGGGCACAGATACGCAGTATTTT. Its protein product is CASRRGSGTDTQYF.